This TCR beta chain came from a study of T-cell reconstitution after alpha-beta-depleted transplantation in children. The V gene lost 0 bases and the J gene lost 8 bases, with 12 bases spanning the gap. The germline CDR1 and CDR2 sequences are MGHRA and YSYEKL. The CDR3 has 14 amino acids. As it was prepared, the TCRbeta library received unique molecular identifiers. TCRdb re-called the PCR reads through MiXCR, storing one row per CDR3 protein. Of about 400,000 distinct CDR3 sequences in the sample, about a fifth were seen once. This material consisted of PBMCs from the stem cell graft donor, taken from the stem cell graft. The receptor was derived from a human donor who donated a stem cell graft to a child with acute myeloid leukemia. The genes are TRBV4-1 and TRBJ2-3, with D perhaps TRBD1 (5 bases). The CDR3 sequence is CASSQEMGLGTQYF. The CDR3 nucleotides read TGCGCCAGCAGCCAAGAGATGGGGCTGGGTACGCAGTATTTT.